Only a few counts were recorded for the clone carrying this TCR beta chain. Its antigen remains unknown. Time point indicated: week 35, safety follow-up. Vaccination used 300 ug of mutant IDH1 20-mer peptide per dose, with topical imiquimod. This sample was included in a study of a mutant IDH1 vaccine in newly diagnosed glioma. Study-wide background: Vaccine dosing followed radiotherapy by 4-6 weeks, or accompanied temozolomide cycles.

Per the germline V gene, CDR1 is SGDLS and CDR2 is YYNGEE. This CDR3 spans 15 amino acids. The ends were cut back, 0 bases at V and 4 bases at J, with 11 bases in the middle. Measured with immunoSEQ multiplex PCR; TCRdb has only the in-frame clones, and not every one. Of roughly 68,000 clones in the sample, under 85% were seen once. V gene TRBV9 combines with J gene TRBJ1-5, with D uncertain. Specimen: PBMCs, collected from a glioma patient whose treatment included an IDH1 peptide vaccine. This clonotype originated in a man aged 50 or older with glioma. The CDR3 is CASSVDLRPNQPQHF. Here the CDR3 DNA reads TGTGCCAGCAGCGTAGATCTGCGTCCTAATCAGCCCCAGCATTTT. The full variable domain, rest sourced from reference TRBV9 and TRBJ1-5, is DSGVTQTPKHLITATGQRVTLRCSPRSGDLSVYWYQQSLDQGLQFLIQYYNGEERAKGNILERFSAQQFPDLHSELNLSSLELGDSALYFCASSVDLRPNQPQHFGDGTRLSIL.